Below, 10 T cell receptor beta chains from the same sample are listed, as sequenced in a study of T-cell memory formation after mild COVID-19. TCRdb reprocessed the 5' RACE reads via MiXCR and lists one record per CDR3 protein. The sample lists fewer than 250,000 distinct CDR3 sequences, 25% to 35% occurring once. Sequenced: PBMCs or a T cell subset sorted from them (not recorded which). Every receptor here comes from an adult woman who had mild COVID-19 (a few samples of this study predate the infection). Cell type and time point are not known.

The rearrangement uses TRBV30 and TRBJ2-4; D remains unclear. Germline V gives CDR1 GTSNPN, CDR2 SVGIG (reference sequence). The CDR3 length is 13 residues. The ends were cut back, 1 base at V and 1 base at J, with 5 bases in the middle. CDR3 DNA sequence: TGTGCCTGGAGTGGGGTGGCCAAAAACATTCAGTACTTC. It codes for CAWSGVAKNIQYF.

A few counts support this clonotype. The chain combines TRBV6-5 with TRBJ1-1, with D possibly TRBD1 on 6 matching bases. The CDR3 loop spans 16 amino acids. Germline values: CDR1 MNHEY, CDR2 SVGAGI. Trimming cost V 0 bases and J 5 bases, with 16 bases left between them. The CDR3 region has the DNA TGTGCCAGCAGTTACTCGATTGCAGGGGAAGGTACTGAAGCTTTCTTT. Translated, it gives CASSYSIAGEGTEAFF.

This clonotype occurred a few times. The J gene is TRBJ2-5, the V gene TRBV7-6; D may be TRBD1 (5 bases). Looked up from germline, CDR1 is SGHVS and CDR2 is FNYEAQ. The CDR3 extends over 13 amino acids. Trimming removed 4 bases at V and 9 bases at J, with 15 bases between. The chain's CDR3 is CASSSPQDPSQYF. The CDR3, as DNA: TGTGCCAGCAGCTCTCCACAGGACCCGTCCCAGTACTTC. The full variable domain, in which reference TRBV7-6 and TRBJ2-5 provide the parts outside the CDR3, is GAGVSQSPRYKVTKRGQDVALRCDPISGHVSLYWYRQALGQGPEFLTYFNYEAQQDKSGLPNDRFSAERPEGSISTLTIQRTEQRDSAMYRCASSSPQDPSQYFGPGTRLLVL.

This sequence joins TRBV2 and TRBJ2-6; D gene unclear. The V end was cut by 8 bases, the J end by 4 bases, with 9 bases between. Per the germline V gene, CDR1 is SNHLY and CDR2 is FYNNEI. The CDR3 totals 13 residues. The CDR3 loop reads CASEFPGANVLTF. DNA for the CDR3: TGTGCCAGCGAGTTTCCCGGGGCCAACGTCCTGACTTTC.

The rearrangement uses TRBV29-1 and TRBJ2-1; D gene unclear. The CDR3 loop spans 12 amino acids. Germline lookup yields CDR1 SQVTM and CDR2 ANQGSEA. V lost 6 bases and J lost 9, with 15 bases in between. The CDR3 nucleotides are TGCAGCGTGACCGATCGATTATCTGAGCAGTTCTTC. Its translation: CSVTDRLSEQFF.

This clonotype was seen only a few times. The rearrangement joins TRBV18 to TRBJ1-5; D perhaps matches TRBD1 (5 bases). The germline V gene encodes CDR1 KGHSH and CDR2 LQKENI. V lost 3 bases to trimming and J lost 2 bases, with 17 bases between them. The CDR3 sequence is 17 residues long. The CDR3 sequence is CASSPIGGVQGNQPQHF. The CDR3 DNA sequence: TGTGCCAGCTCACCGATCGGAGGGGTTCAGGGCAATCAGCCCCAGCATTTT.

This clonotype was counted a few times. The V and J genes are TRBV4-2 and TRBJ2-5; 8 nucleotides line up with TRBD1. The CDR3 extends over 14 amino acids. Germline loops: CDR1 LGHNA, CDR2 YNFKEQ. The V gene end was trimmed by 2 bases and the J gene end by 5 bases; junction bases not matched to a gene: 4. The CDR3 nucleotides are TGTGCCAGCAGCCAATTGGGACAGGCGGAGACCCAGTACTTC. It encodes CASSQLGQAETQYF.

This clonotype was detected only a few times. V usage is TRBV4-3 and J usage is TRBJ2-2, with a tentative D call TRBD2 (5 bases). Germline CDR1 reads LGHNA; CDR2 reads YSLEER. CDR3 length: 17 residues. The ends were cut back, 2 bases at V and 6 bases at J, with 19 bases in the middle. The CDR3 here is CASSQRVRRVPAGELFF. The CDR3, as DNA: TGCGCCAGCAGCCAAAGGGTCCGGCGGGTCCCTGCCGGGGAGCTGTTTTTT.

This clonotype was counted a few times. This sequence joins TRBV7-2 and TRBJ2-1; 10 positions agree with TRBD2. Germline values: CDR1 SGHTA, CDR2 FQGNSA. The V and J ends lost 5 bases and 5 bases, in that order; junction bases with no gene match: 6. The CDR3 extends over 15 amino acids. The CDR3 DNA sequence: TGTGCCAGCAGCATCAGGACTAGCGGTCACAATGAGCAGTTCTTC. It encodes CASSIRTSGHNEQFF. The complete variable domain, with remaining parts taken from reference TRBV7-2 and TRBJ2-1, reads GAGVSQSPSNKVTEKGKDVELRCDPISGHTALYWYRQSLGQGLEFLIYFQGNSAPDKSGLPSDRFSAERTGGSVSTLTIQRTQQEDSAVYLCASSIRTSGHNEQFFGPGTRLTVL.

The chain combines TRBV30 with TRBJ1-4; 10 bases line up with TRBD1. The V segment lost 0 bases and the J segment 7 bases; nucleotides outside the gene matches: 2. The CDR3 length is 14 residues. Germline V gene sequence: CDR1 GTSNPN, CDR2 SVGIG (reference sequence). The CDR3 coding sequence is TGTGCCTGGAGTGTGGGACAGGGGAGTGAAAAACTGTTTTTT. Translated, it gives CAWSVGQGSEKLFF.